These 5 T cell receptor beta chains were sequenced from one sample in a study of T cell clones after liver transplantation. Some clones are missing from TCRdb's copy, which holds only in-frame ones; the method was immunoSEQ multiplex PCR. The table shows over 45,000 clones, with over 55% occurring only once. The input for sequencing was CD4+ T cells from blood, taken 54 months after liver transplant. The receptors derive from a human patient who received a liver transplant. Some T cells may have originated in the graft donor.

The J gene is TRBJ2-6, the V gene TRBV9; 8 nucleotides align to TRBD1. The ends lost 4 bases at V and 0 bases at J; junction bases unmatched: 9. The germline V gene encodes CDR1 SGDLS and CDR2 YYNGEE. The CDR3 totals 18 residues. CDR3 sequence reads: CASSTSDRAGSGANVLTF. CDR3 sequence (DNA): TGTGCCAGCAGCACCTCGGACAGGGCGGGCTCTGGGGCCAACGTCCTGACTTTC.

This clone was detected a few times. CDR3 in DNA: TGTGCCAGCAGTTTAGGGGACAGGGGGGGCGAGCAGTACTTC. Residues: CASSLGDRGGEQYF. The chain joins TRBV28 to TRBJ2-7; 11 bases match TRBD1. CDR3 length equals 14 residues. V shed 2 bases and J 6 bases; nucleotides not matched to a gene: 3. In germline, CDR1 is MDHEN, CDR2 SYDVKM.

This clone was counted a single time. This chain uses TRBV28 with TRBJ2-3, with 7 bases aligning to TRBD1. CDR1 and CDR2 (germline): MDHEN, SYDVKM. V trimming: 5 bases; J trimming: 3 bases; junction bases outside the gene matches: 8. The CDR3 runs 15 residues. The CDR3 sequence: CASSGDRDPTDTQYF. The CDR3 DNA reads TGTGCCAGCAGTGGAGACAGGGATCCTACAGATACGCAGTATTTT.

The chain employs TRBV11-2 and TRBJ1-3; tentative D call: TRBD1 (5 bases). Germline V gives CDR1 SGHAT, CDR2 FQNNGV. This CDR3 has 15 residues. V lost 5 bases, J lost 0 bases, and 11 bases lay in between. The CDR3 nucleotides are TGTGCCAGCAGCCAGGGATTCAGCTCTGGAAACACCATATATTTT. Its protein product is CASSQGFSSGNTIYF.

V is TRBV28 and J is TRBJ1-2; D possibly corresponds to TRBD1 (6 bases). There are 14 residues in the CDR3. Per germline, CDR1 MDHEN and CDR2 SYDVKM. Trimming shortened V by 3 bases and J by 3 bases, and 11 bases separated the two germline ends. The CDR3 here is CASSFRQAHYGYTF. CDR3 sequence (DNA): TGTGCCAGCAGTTTTCGACAGGCGCACTATGGCTACACCTTC.